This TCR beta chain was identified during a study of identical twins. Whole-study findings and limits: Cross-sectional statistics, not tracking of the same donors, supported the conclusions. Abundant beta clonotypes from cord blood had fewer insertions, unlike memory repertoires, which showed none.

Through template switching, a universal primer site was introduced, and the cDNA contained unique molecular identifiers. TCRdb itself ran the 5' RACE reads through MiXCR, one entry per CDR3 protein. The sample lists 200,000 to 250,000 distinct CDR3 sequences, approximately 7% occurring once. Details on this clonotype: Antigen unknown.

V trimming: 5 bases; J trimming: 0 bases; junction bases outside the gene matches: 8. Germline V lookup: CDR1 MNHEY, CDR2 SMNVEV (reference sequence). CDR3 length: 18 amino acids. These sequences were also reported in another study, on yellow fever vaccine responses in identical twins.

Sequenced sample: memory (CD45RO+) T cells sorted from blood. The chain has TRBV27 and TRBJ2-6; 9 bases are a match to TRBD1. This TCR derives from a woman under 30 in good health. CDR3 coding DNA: TGTGCCAGCAGTCTCGGACAGGGGACCTTCTCTGGGGCCAACGTCCTGACTTTC. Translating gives CASSLGQGTFSGANVLTF.